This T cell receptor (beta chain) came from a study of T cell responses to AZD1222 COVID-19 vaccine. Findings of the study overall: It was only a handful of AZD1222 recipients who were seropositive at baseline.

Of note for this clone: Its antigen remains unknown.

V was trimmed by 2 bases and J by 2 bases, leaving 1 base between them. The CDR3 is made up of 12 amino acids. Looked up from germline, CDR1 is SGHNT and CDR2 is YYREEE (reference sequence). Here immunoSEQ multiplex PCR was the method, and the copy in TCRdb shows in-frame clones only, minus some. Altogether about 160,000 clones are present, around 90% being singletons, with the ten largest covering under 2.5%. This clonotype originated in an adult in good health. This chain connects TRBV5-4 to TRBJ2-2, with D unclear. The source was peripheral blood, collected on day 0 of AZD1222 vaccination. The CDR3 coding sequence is TGTGCCAGCAGCTTTAACACCGGGGAGCTGTTTTTT. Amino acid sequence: CASSFNTGELFF.